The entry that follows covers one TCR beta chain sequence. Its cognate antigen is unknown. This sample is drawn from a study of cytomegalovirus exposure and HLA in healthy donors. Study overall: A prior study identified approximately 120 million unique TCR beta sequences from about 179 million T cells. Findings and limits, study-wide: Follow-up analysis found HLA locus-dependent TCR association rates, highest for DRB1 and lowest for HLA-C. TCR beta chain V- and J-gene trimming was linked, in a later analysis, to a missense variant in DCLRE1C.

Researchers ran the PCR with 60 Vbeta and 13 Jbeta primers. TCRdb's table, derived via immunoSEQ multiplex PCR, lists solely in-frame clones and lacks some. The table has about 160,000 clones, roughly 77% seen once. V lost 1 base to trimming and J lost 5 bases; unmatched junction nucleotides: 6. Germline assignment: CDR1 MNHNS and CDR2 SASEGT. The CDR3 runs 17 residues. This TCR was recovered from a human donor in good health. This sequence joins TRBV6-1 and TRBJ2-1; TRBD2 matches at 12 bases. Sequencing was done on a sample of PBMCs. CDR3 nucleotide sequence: TGTGCCAGCAGTGAAGTCTCCCTAGCGGGGGGGCACAATGAGCAGTTCTTC. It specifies CASSEVSLAGGHNEQFF.